This TCR beta chain was documented in a study of T cell repertoires in cytomegalovirus infection. Study details: From public TCR beta signatures came an indication of both CMV infection and matching HLA type.

This clonotype was seen only once. TCRdb analysed the reads with MiXCR anew, one entry per CDR3 protein. The profile shows hundreds of thousands of distinct CDR3 sequences, 8% to 10% of them singletons. This CDR3 has 16 amino acids. V shed 0 bases, J shed 1 base, and the junction held 8 bases outside the gene matches. CDR1 and CDR2 (germline): DFQATT, SNEGSKA (reference sequence). The chain uses TRBV20-1 and TRBJ2-5, with TRBD1 matching 7 bases. This clonotype originated in a human donor in good health (CMV status not recorded). Some clones in this sample may be carry-over from other donors' samples. Source material: PBMCs. The DNA of the CDR3 is TGCAGTGCTAGAGAATTTGGGACAGACCGCCAAGAGACCCAGTACTTC. Translating it yields CSAREFGTDRQETQYF.